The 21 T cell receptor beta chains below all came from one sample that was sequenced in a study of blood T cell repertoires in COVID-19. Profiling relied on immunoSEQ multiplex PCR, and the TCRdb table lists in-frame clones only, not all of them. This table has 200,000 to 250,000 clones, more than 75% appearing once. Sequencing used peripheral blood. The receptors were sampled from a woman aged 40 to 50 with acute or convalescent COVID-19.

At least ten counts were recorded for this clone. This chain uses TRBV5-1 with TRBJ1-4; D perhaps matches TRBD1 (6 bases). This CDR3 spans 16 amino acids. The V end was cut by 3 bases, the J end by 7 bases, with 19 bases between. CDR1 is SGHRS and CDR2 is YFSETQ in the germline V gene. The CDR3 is CASSSGGPGEGEKLFF. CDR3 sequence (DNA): TGCGCCAGCAGCTCCGGAGGCCCAGGGGAGGGTGAAAAACTGTTTTTT.

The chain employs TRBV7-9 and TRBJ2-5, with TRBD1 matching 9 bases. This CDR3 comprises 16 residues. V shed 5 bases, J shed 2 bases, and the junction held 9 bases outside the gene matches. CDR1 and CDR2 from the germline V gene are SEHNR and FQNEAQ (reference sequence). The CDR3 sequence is CASSRSGTGQQETQYF. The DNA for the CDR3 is TGTGCCAGCAGCCGTTCCGGGACAGGGCAACAAGAGACCCAGTACTTC.

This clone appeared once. CDR3 amino acids: CASSFRAGSTDTQYF. CDR3 nucleotides: TGTGCCAGCAGCTTCAGGGCAGGTAGCACAGATACGCAGTATTTT. The chain employs TRBV11-2 and TRBJ2-3; D possibly corresponds to TRBD1 (5 bases). From germline, CDR1 is SGHAT and CDR2 FQNNGV. V gave up 3 bases and J gave up 0 bases, with 10 bases separating them. CDR3 size: 15 residues.

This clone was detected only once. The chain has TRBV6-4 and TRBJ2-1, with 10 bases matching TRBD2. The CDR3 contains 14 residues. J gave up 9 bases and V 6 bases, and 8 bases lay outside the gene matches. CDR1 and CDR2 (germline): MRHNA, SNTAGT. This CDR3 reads CASREREGRSEQFF. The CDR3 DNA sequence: TGTGCCAGCAGGGAGCGGGAGGGCCGGAGTGAGCAGTTCTTC.

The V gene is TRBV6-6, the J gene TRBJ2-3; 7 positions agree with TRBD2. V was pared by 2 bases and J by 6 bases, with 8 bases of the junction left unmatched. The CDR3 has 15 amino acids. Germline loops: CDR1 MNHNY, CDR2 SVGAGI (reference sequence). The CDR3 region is CASSYLTGRLDTQYF. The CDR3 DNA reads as TGTGCCAGCAGTTACCTAACCGGGAGGTTGGATACGCAGTATTTT.

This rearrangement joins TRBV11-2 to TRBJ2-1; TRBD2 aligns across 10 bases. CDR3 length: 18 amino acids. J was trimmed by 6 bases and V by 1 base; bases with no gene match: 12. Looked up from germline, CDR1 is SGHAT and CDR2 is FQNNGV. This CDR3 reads CASSLVGVSGGSLNEQFF. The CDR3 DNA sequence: TGTGCCAGCAGCTTAGTGGGTGTTAGCGGGGGGTCCCTCAATGAGCAGTTCTTC.

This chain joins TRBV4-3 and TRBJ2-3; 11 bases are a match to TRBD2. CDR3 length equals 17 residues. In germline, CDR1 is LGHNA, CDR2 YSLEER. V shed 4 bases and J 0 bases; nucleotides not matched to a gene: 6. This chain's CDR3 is CASSPGTSGSSTDTQYF. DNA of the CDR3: TGCGCCAGCAGCCCCGGGACTAGCGGTTCTAGCACAGATACGCAGTATTTT.

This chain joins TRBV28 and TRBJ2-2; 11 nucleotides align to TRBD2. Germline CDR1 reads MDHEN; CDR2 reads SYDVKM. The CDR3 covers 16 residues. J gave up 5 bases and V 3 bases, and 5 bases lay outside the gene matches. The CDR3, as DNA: TGTGCCAGCAGTTTTTTCCTAGCGGGAGGTACCGGGGAGCTGTTTTTT. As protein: CASSFFLAGGTGELFF.

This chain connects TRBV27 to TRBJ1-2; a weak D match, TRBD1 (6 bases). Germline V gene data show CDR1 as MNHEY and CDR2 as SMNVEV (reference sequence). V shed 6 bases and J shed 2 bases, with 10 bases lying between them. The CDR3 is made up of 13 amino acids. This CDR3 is CASRSTGNYGYTF. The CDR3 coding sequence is TGTGCCAGCAGGTCAACAGGGAACTATGGCTACACCTTC.

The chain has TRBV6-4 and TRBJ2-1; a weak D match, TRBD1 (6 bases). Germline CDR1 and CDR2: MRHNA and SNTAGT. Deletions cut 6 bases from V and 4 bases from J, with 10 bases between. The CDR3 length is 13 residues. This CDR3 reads CASSRDRYNEQFF. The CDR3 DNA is TGTGCCAGCAGCCGAGACAGGTACAATGAGCAGTTCTTC.

CDR3 nucleotides: TGCGCCAGCAGCGCCGGGACAGGAGGGACCACTGAAGCTTTCTTT. Its translation: CASSAGTGGTTEAFF. The rearrangement uses TRBV5-1 and TRBJ1-1; 8 bases align to TRBD1. Germline-derived CDR1 and CDR2 are SGHRS and YFSETQ. Losses at the gene ends were 4 bases for V and 4 bases for J; bases not matched to a gene: 9. The CDR3 runs 15 residues.

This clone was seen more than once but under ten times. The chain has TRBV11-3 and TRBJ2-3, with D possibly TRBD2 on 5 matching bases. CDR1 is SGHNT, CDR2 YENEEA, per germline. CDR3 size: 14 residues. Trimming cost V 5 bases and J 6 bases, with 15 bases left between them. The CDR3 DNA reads TGTGCCAGCAGCCCTGGGCGGGTACAGGATACGCAGTATTTT. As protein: CASSPGRVQDTQYF.

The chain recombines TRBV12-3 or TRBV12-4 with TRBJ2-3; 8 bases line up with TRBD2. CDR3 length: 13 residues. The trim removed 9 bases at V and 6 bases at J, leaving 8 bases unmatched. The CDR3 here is CASGPGLVDTQYF. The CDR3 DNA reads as TGTGCCAGTGGTCCGGGACTAGTGGATACGCAGTATTTT.

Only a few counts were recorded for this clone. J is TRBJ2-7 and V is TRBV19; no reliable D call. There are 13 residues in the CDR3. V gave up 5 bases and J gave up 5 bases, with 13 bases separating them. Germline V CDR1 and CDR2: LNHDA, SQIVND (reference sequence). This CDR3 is CASSPTGTHEQYF. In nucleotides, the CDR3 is TGTGCCAGTAGTCCGACTGGTACCCACGAGCAGTACTTC.

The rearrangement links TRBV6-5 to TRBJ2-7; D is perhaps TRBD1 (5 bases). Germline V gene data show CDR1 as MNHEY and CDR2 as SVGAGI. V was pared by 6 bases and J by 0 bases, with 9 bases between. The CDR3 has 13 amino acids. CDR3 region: CASSRQSSYEQYF. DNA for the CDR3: TGTGCCAGCAGCAGACAGAGCTCCTACGAGCAGTACTTC.

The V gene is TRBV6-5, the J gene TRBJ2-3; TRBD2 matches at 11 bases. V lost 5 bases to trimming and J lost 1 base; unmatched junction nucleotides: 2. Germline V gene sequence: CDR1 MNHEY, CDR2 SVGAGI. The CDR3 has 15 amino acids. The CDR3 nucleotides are TGTGCCAGCAGTATAGCGGGGGGGGGCACAGATACGCAGTATTTT. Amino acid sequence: CASSIAGGGTDTQYF.

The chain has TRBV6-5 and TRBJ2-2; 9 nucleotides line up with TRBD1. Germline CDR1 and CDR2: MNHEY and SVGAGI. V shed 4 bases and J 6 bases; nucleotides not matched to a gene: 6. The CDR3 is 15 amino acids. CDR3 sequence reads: CASSWDRVAAGELFF. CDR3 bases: TGTGCCAGCAGTTGGGACAGGGTAGCGGCCGGGGAGCTGTTTTTT.

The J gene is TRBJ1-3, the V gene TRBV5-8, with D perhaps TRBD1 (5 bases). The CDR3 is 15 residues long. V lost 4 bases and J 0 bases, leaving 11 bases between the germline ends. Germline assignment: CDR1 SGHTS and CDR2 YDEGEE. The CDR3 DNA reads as TGTGCCAGCAGCGTAACAGGAAGCTCTGGAAACACCATATATTTT. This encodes CASSVTGSSGNTIYF.

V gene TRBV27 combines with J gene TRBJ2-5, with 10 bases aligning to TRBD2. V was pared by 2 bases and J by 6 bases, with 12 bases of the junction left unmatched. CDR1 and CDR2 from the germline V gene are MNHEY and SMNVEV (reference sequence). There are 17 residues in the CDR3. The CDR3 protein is CASSLRPSGRGGQTQYF. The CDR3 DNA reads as TGTGCCAGCAGTTTAAGGCCTAGCGGGAGAGGTGGTCAGACCCAGTACTTC.

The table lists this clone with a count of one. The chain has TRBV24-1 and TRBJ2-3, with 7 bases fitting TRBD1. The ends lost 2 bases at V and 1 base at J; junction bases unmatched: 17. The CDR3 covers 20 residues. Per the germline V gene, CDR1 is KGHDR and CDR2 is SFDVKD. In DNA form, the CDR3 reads TGTGCCACCAGTGATTCCTCCGGGACAGCCAACGCCCCTGGCACAGATACGCAGTATTTT. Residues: CATSDSSGTANAPGTDTQYF.

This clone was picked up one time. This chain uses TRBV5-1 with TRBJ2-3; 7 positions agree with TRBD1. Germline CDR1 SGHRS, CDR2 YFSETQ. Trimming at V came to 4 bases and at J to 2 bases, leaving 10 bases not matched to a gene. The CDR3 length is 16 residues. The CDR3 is CASSVATGTFTDTQYF. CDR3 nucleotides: TGCGCCAGCAGCGTAGCGACAGGGACCTTCACAGATACGCAGTATTTT.